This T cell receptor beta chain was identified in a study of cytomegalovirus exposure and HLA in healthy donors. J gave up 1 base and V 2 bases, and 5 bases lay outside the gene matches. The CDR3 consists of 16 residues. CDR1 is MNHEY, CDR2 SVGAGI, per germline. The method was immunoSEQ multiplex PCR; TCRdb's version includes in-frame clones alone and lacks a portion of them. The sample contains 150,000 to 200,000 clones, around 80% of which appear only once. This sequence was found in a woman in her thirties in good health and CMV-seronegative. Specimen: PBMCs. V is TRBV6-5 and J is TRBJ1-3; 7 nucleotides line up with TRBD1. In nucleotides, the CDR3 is TGTGCCAGCAGTTACGCGACAGGGCTTTCTGGAAACACCATATATTTT. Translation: CASSYATGLSGNTIYF.